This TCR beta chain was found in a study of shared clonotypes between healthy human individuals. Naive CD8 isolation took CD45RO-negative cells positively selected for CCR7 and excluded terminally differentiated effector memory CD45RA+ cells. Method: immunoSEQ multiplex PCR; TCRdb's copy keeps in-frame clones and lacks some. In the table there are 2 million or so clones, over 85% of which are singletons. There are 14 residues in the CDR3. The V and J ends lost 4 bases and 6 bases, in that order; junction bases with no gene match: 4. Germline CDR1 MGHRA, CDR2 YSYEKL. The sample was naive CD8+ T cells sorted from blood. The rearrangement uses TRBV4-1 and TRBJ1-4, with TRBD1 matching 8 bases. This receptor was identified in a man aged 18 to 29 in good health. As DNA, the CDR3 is TGCGCCAGCAGCCCGGGACAGGCCTATGAAAAACTGTTTTTT. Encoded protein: CASSPGQAYEKLFF.